The rows below give T cell receptor beta chains drawn from one sample of a study of Graves' ophthalmopathy and Graves' hyperthyroidism. Using its own MiXCR run on the multiplex PCR reads, TCRdb lists one record per CDR3 protein. Of hundreds of thousands of distinct CDR3 sequences detected, 20% to 25% appear once; the ten largest clones hold approximately 7%. The specimen sequenced was peripheral blood. These receptors were collected from a woman in her late teens or twenties with stable Graves' hyperthyroidism. Some clones in this sample may be carry-over from other donors' samples. CDR3s include the opening cysteine and the closing phenylalanine or tryptophan. The D gene is left open where the match is weak. Clone size appears in some rows only: once, few, many, or a class for an expanded clone.

TRBV6-5,TRBJ2-5,NA,NA,TGTGCCAGCAGTTACTCTTCGATCGGGGAGACCCAGTACTTC,CASSYSSIGETQYF
TRBV12-3/TRBV12-4,TRBJ1-2,many,NA,TGTGCCAGCAGTTTAAGGGGGTGGGGTGGCTACACCTTC,CASSLRGWGGYTF
TRBV4-2,TRBJ2-2,once,NA,TGTGCCAGCAGCCAAGTGACTGCCCCGAACACCGGGGAGCTGTTTTTT,CASSQVTAPNTGELFF
TRBV6-1,TRBJ1-1,NA,NA,TGTGCCAGCAGTGAAAGTTCAGGGATGAACACTGAAGCTTTCTTT,CASSESSGMNTEAFF
TRBV25-1,TRBJ1-1,many,NA,TGTGCCAGCAGTGAGAGATTAGGGAGCACTGAAGCTTTCTTT,CASSERLGSTEAFF
TRBV12-3/TRBV12-4,TRBJ1-1,NA,NA,TGTGCCAGCAGTCGGGACAAGAAGAGGTGGAACACTGAAGCTTTCTTT,CASSRDKKRWNTEAFF
TRBV4-1,TRBJ2-5,many,NA,TGCGCCAGCAGCCAAGACAGTTCAGAGACCCAGTACTTC,CASSQDSSETQYF
TRBV28,TRBJ2-4,many,TRBD2,TGTGCCAGCAGTTTCCCCTGGGTTGCGGGAGGGGAAAACATTAAGTACTTC,CASSFPWVAGGENIKYF
TRBV12-3/TRBV12-4,TRBJ2-7,many,NA,TGTGCCAGCAGTGTTGGACAGCGCTACGAGCAGTACTTC,CASSVGQRYEQYF
TRBV27,TRBJ2-5,few,NA,TGTGCCAGCAGTTTATACACCCCGCGCCTCAGTGAGACCCAGTACTTC,CASSLYTPRLSETQYF
TRBV5-1,TRBJ2-5,many,TRBD1,TGCGCCAGCAGCTTGGCTGGGACAGGGAAGGGGCGGGAGACCCAGTACTTC,CASSLAGTGKGRETQYF
TRBV27,TRBJ2-5,few,NA,TGTGCCAGCAGTTTCCTCGGACTAGTAGTTGGGGGGGGGCAACAAGAGACCCAGTACTTC,CASSFLGLVVGGGQQETQYF
TRBV2,TRBJ2-5,NA,TRBD1,TGTGCCAGCAGTGACCCCGCAGGGGGCCTACAAGAGACCCAGTACTTC,CASSDPAGGLQETQYF
TRBV7-9,TRBJ2-5,NA,TRBD2,TGTGCCAGCAGCTCGCAGGAGCGGGGGACCCAGTACTTC,CASSSQERGTQYF
TRBV12-3/TRBV12-4,TRBJ1-2,many,NA,TGTGCCAGCAGTGCCGGGACGCCTTATGGCTACACCTTC,CASSAGTPYGYTF
TRBV19,TRBJ2-7,NA,NA,TGTGCCAGTAGCCAAGGCGGGGGCGCCTACGAGCAGTACTTC,CASSQGGGAYEQYF
TRBV19,TRBJ2-2,many,NA,TGTGCCAGTAGTGGACCCGGGGAGGCCGGGGAGCTGTTTTTT,CASSGPGEAGELFF
TRBV20-1,TRBJ1-1,few,TRBD1,TGCAGTGCTAAACCGGGACAGGAGAACACTGAAGCTTTCTTT,CSAKPGQENTEAFF
TRBV6-1,TRBJ1-5,many,TRBD1,TGTGCCAGCAGCGACCGGACAGGGGGCAATCAGCCCCAGCATTTT,CASSDRTGGNQPQHF
TRBV11-2,TRBJ2-5,NA,TRBD2,TGTGCCAGCAGCTTAACGACTAGCGGGGGAGAGACCCAGTACTTC,CASSLTTSGGETQYF
TRBV12-3/TRBV12-4,TRBJ1-1,many,TRBD1,TGTGCCAGCAGGCCCGGGACAGGGGGCACTGAAGCTTTCTTT,CASRPGTGGTEAFF
TRBV5-4,TRBJ2-7,many,NA,TGTGCCAGCAGCTTAGTGGGGCTCGAGCAGTACTTC,CASSLVGLEQYF
TRBV10-3,TRBJ1-1,many,NA,TGTGCCATCAGTGAGCCCACCCTGAACACTGAAGCTTTCTTT,CAISEPTLNTEAFF
TRBV2,TRBJ2-3,many,NA,TGTGCCAGCAGTGAAGAAACCGGGCCGGATACGCGGTATTTT,CASSEETGPDTRYF
TRBV7-2,TRBJ2-4,few,NA,TGTGCCAGCAGCTTTGGCAGAAAAAACATTCAGTACTTC,CASSFGRKNIQYF
TRBV25-1,TRBJ1-1,NA,NA,TGTGCCAGCAGTGAATGGGGAAGGAACACTGAAGCTTTCTTT,CASSEWGRNTEAFF
TRBV10-2,TRBJ1-1,many,TRBD1,TGCGCCAGCAGCGAGACAGGGTCTGAAGCTTTCTTT,CASSETGSEAFF
TRBV7-2,TRBJ2-7,many,TRBD2,TGTGCCAGCAGCCGAGGGGGACTAGCGGGGGTCTACGAGCAGTACTTC,CASSRGGLAGVYEQYF
TRBV6-5,TRBJ1-2,many,NA,TGTGCCAGCAGTTACTCGGAGGAAGGTGGCTACACCTTC,CASSYSEEGGYTF
TRBV6-1,TRBJ1-1,NA,NA,TGTGCCAGCAGTGAATCCGCCCTTGTTATAGCTTTCTTT,CASSESALVIAFF
TRBV12-3/TRBV12-4,TRBJ1-2,NA,NA,TGTGCCAGCAGTCCAAAAAGGACGTTAAACTATGGCTACACCTTC,CASSPKRTLNYGYTF
TRBV12-3/TRBV12-4,TRBJ2-2,many,TRBD1,TGTGCCAGCAGCCTACACAGGGGGGACACCGGGGAGCTGTTTTTT,CASSLHRGDTGELFF
TRBV12-3/TRBV12-4,TRBJ2-7,NA,TRBD2,TGTGCCAGCAGTGTGGGGGGGGGATTCGAGCAGTACTTC,CASSVGGGFEQYF
TRBV6-2/TRBV6-3,TRBJ1-5,NA,NA,TGTGCCAGCACCCAAGTAGGAGCAGGGACTTATAGCAATCAGCCCCAGCATTTT,CASTQVGAGTYSNQPQHF
TRBV20-1,TRBJ2-7,few,TRBD2,TGCAGTGCTAGACCTATACTAGCGGGGGAGAAGCAGTACTTC,CSARPILAGEKQYF
TRBV12-3/TRBV12-4,TRBJ1-1,many,NA,TGTGCCAGCAACACAAGGGACGGACACACTGAAGCTTTCTTT,CASNTRDGHTEAFF
TRBV5-1,TRBJ2-7,once,NA,TGCGCCAGCAGCTTGGCCCGGGGCGTCTACTACGAGCAGTACTTC,CASSLARGVYYEQYF
TRBV27,TRBJ1-5,once,NA,TGTGCCAGTTGGGGGGCTCCGAATCAGCCCCAGCATTTT,CASWGAPNQPQHF
TRBV19,TRBJ1-5,NA,NA,TGTGCCAGTAGTCCCCCGGGAGGCGGCGGCGATCAGCCCCAGCATTTT,CASSPPGGGGDQPQHF
TRBV14,TRBJ2-7,NA,NA,TGTTCCAGCAGATCATTCTCCGGGGAGCAGTACTTC,CSSRSFSGEQYF
TRBV28,TRBJ2-7,many,NA,TGTGCCAGCAGTTTAGAATCGGGACGCCACTCCTACGAGCAGTACTTC,CASSLESGRHSYEQYF
TRBV6-2/TRBV6-3,TRBJ2-2,NA,TRBD2,TGTGCCAGCAGTTACTTCGGGGCTAGCGGGGCTGCGGCTGGCACCGGGGAGCTGTTTTTT,CASSYFGASGAAAGTGELFF
TRBV6-4,TRBJ1-1,many,TRBD1,TGTGCCTCCTCAGACAGGGGTATGAACACTGAAGCTTTCTTT,CASSDRGMNTEAFF
TRBV14,TRBJ1-2,few,NA,TGTGCCAGCAGCCGAGGAGGTTTCTATGGCTACACCTTC,CASSRGGFYGYTF
TRBV6-1,TRBJ1-2,many,TRBD1,TGTGCCAGCAGCCCAGAGACAGGGATGGCCTATGGCTACACCTTC,CASSPETGMAYGYTF
TRBV6-1,TRBJ2-7,many,NA,TGTGCCAGCAGTGAATTAGGCGCCTACGAGCAGTACTTC,CASSELGAYEQYF
TRBV24-1,TRBJ2-3,NA,NA,TGTGCCACCAGTGATAGTCGGGAGATAACAGATACGCAGTATTTT,CATSDSREITDTQYF
TRBV2,TRBJ2-5,many,TRBD2,TGTGCCAACGTAGCGGGGCCGAGAGAGACCCAGTACTTC,CANVAGPRETQYF
TRBV12-3/TRBV12-4,TRBJ2-2,NA,TRBD2,TGTGCCAGCAGTTTACGCGGGGGGGCCGCCGGGGAGCTGTTTTTT,CASSLRGGAAGELFF
TRBV5-1,TRBJ2-5,many,NA,TGCGCCAGCAGCTCACCGGGGGTTGAGACCCAGTACTTC,CASSSPGVETQYF
TRBV12-3/TRBV12-4,TRBJ1-1,many,NA,TGTGCCAGCAGTTTAAGGCAGGGTAGAGCTGAAGCTTTCTTT,CASSLRQGRAEAFF
TRBV11-1,TRBJ2-5,many,TRBD1,TGTGCCAGCAGCCCGGACAGGCAAGAGACCCAGTACTTC,CASSPDRQETQYF
TRBV20-1,TRBJ2-5,many,NA,TGCAGTGCTAGAGCGGTCAGGGACCGTGAGACCCAGTACTTC,CSARAVRDRETQYF
TRBV6-5,TRBJ1-6,many,TRBD1,TGTGCCAGCAGTTCAGGACAGGGAAACCCTTCACCCCTCCACTTT,CASSSGQGNPSPLHF
TRBV5-1,TRBJ1-1,many,NA,TGCGCCAGCAGCTCCCAAATGCTGGGAAACACTGAAGCTTTCTTT,CASSSQMLGNTEAFF
TRBV9,TRBJ2-7,NA,TRBD1,TGTGCCAGCAGCCCCGGAGTCGGGACAGAGACCTACGAGCAGTACTTC,CASSPGVGTETYEQYF
TRBV11-1,TRBJ1-2,many,NA,TGTGCCAGCAGCTTAGTCGAACGCGTGAGCTACACCTTC,CASSLVERVSYTF
TRBV6-5,TRBJ2-5,many,NA,TGTGCCAGCGCTCTCCGGAGGGAGACCCAGTACTTC,CASALRRETQYF
TRBV20-1,TRBJ1-6,many,NA,TGCAGTGCGCGTGGGGGCACGTATTCACCCCTCCACTTT,CSARGGTYSPLHF